Below, one T cell receptor beta chain is given with its context. Its binding antigen is unknown. Nothing much larger sits one base from this clone, and base qualities are not available. Libraries were made using 5' RACE. Instrument used: Illumina HiSeq 2500. A second PCR of roughly 6 to 12 cycles was performed with a sample-barcoded 5' primer and a J-beta primer mix. A unique molecular identifier was introduced onto each TCR beta cDNA molecule by a template-switch 5' adaptor carrying 12 random nucleotides. Each sample yielded at least 2.5 million CDR3-containing paired-end reads. The Mint cDNA synthesis kit, primed by a TRBC-specific oligonucleotide, was used to synthesize first-strand cDNA from all RNA. After uracil-DNA glycosylase treatment, a first 18-cycle PCR used universal primers M1SS and BC2_uni_R on all cDNA. From the authors' description of their analysis: For normalization, 1 million high-quality reads, each with a distinct molecular identifier, were randomly selected from each sample. Reads with shared molecular identifiers were discarded instead of being binned into consensus sequences. CDR3 identification, clonotype clustering and error correction used MiTCR with a Q25 quality threshold and the strictest error-elimination algorithm. A nonparametric unseen species model using Euler transformation provided a lower-bound estimate of total TCR beta diversity. TCRdb reanalyzed the raw reads on its own, using fastp at Q25 for trimming and MiXCR for clone calling, and kept in-frame beta chains. Each entry is one CDR3 protein sequence, shown with its most common DNA and genes. Here the V and J calls rest on TCRdb's processing, not on the authors' analysis. The sample yields about 1.1 million distinct CDR3 sequences; approximately 38% were counted once. Less than 15% of the sample lies in the top ten.

CDR1 is given as MDHEN and CDR2 as SYDVKM, both from the germline V gene. Reading from cysteine to phenylalanine, the CDR3 counts 15 amino acids. Just the 45-base CDR3 DNA is kept, in frame starting at base 1. V drops 6 bases and J drops 11 bases, leaving 25 bases in between. The data originate from a study of blood T cells in healthy people across ages (dated by TCRdb to between 2014 and 2016). For context, the study as a whole: In model experiments, roughly one uniquely barcoded TCR beta cDNA molecule per two T cells was captured by template switching. The study measured age-related changes in TCR beta repertoire diversity using deep sequencing normalized with unique cDNA molecular identifiers. To avoid experimental bias, donors of different ages were distributed randomly across sequencing lanes. The donors were split into four age groups: young (average around 16 years), middle-aged (over 35), aged (approximately 60) and long-lived (more than 80). For two donors (one aged 18 to 29 and one aged 80 or older), the study analyzed two additional independent replicas of 1 million unique cDNA reads from the same blood draw.

The study at large found these results: A strong correlation was found between observed TCR beta diversity and the percentage of naive T cells measured by flow cytometry. Because profiling used bulk unsorted PBMCs, naive and antigen-experienced compartments could not be compared conclusively. Observed TCR beta diversity per million T cells fell roughly linearly with age, and a significant reduction was already apparent by age around 36. Compared with the aged group, the long-lived group had more naive CD4+ T cells, fewer expanded clones and increased TCR diversity, a pattern suggesting age selection. Donor CMV infection status was unknown, potentially confounding age-related changes in expanded clonotypes. Estimates of total diversity from one million sequenced T cells were regarded as lower bounds and underestimates.

Systemically healthy Caucasian individuals from Russia, 39 in total and aged about 6 to 90 years, were included as donors. Ten milliliters of peripheral blood were collected from each donor into EDTA-treated Vacutainer tubes. Ficoll-Paque density-gradient centrifugation was used to isolate PBMCs, with at least 7 million per sample. Trizol reagent was used to extract total RNA from PBMCs, with at least 6 micrograms per sample. For every donor, flow cytometry on a PBMC aliquot measured the percentage of naive CD45RAhigh/CD27high T cells. The sequence links TRBV28 to TRBJ2-5, with the D gene not clear enough to name. The receptor's source is a man younger than 35 in good health. Sequencing input: blood. The CDR3 region has the sequence CASSERSRNNNEQYF. The bases are TGTGCCAGCAGCGAAAGGTCAAGGAATAACAATGAGCAGTACTTC. With all but the CDR3 taken from the reference TRBV28 and TRBJ2-5 genes, the full variable domain is: DVKVTQSSRYLVKRTGEKVFLECVQDMDHENMFWYRQDPGLGLRLIYFSYDVKMKEKGDIPEGYSVSREKKERFSLILESASTNQTSMYLCASSERSRNNNEQYFGPGTRLLVL.